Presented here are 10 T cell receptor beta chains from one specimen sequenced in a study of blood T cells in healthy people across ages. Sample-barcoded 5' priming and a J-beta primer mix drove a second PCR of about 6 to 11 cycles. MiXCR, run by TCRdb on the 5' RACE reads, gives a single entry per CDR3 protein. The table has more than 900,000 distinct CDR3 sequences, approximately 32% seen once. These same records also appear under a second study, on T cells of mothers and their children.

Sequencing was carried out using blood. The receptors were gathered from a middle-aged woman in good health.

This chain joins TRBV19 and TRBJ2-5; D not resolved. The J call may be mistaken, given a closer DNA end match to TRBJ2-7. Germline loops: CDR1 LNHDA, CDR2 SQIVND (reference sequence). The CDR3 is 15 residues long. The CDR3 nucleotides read TGTGCCAGTAGTATAGGCGCAGGCTGGGTTTCCGAGCAGTACTTC. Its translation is CASSIGAGWVSEQYF.

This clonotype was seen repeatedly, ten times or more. The CDR3 DNA reads as TGTGCCATCACCCACGGGGCAGACGCTAACTATGGCTACACCTTC. Translating it yields CAITHGADANYGYTF. This chain joins TRBV10-3 and TRBJ1-2; the D gene is possibly TRBD1 (5 bases). V shed 7 bases and J shed 0 bases, with 15 bases lying between them. CDR3 length equals 15 residues. CDR1 and CDR2 from the germline V gene are ENHRY and SYGVKD.

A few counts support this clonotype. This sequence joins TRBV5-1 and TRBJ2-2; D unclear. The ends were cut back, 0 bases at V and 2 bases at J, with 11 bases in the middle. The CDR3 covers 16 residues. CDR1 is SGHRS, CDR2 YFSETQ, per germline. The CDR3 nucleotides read TGCGCCAGCAGCTTGGATCAGAACAGCAACACCGGGGAGCTGTTTTTT. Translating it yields CASSLDQNSNTGELFF.

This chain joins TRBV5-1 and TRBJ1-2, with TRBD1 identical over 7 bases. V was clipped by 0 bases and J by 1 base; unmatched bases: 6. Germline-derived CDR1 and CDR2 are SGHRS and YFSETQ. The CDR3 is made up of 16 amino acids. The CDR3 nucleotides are TGCGCCAGCAGCTTGGGCCGTGGGGACAGTAACTATGGCTACACCTTC. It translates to CASSLGRGDSNYGYTF.

The CDR3 spells CASNRGAMGNQPQHF. In DNA form, the CDR3 reads TGTGCCAGCAACCGTGGAGCTATGGGCAATCAGCCCCAGCATTTT. This chain joins TRBV5-6 and TRBJ1-5, with D unresolved. The V end was cut by 6 bases, the J end by 2 bases, with 15 bases between. In germline, CDR1 is SGHDT, CDR2 YYEEEE. The CDR3 length is 15 residues.

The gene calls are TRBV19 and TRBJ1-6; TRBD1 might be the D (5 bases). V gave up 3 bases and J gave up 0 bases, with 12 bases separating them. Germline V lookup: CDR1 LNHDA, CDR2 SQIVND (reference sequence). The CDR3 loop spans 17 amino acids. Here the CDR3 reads CASSIREPGSYNSPLHF. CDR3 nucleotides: TGTGCCAGTAGTATCAGGGAACCGGGCTCCTATAATTCACCCCTCCACTTT.

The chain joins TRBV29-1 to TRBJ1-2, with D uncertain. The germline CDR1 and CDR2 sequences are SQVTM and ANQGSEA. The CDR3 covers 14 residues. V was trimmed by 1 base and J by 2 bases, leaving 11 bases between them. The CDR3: CSVEGVSTNYGYTF. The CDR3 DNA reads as TGCAGCGTTGAAGGGGTTAGTACGAACTATGGCTACACCTTC.

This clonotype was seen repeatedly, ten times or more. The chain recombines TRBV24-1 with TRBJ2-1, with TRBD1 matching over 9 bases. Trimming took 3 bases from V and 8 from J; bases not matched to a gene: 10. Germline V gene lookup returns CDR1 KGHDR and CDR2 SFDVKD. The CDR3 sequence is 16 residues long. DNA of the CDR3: TGTGCCACCAGTGATCCCGGGACAGGGAATGTGCATGAGCAGTTCTTC. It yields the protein CATSDPGTGNVHEQFF.

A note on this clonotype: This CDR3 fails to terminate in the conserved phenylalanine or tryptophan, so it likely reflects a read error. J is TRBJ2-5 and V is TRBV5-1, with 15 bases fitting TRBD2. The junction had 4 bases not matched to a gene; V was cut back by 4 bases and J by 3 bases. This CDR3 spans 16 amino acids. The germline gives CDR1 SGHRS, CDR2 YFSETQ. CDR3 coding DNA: TGCGCCAGCAGCGCACGGACTAGCGGGGGGGAAGAGACCCAGTACGTC. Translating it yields CASSARTSGGEETQYV.

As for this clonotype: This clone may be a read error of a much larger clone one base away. The CDR3 reads CVSSQVGVGQRGVQETQYF. The CDR3 DNA reads as TGTGTCAGCAGCCAAGTCGGAGTGGGACAGCGGGGGGTTCAAGAGACCCAGTACTTC. The chain links TRBV4-2 to TRBJ2-5; 9 bases fit TRBD2. Germline loops: CDR1 LGHNA, CDR2 YNFKEQ. The CDR3 is 19 amino acids.